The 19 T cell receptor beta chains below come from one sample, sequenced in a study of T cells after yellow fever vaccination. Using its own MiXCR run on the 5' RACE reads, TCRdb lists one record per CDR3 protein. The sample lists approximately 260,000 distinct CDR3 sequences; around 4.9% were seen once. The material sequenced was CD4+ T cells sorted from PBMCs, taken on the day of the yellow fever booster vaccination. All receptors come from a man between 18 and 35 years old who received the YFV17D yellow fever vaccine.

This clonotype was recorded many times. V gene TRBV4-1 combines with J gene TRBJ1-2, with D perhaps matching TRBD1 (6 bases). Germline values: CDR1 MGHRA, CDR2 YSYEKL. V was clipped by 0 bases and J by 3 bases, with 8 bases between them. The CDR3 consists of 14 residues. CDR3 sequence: CASSQEYRDYGYTF. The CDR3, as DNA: TGCGCCAGCAGCCAAGAATACAGGGACTATGGCTACACCTTC.

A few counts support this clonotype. The CDR3 loop is CASSQAGGVEQETQYF. CDR3 nucleotides: TGCGCCAGCAGCCAAGCGGGGGGGGTCGAGCAAGAGACCCAGTACTTC. The chain uses TRBV4-1 and TRBJ2-5; TRBD2 agrees at 8 bases. Germline values: CDR1 MGHRA, CDR2 YSYEKL. The CDR3 is 16 amino acids. Germline trimming cut 1 base from V and 2 bases from J; bases unmatched to any gene: 6.

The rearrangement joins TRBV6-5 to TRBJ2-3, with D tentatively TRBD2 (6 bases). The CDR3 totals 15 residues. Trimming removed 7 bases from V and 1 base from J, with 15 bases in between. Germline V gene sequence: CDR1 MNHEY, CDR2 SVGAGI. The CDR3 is CASTLMGGGTDTQYF. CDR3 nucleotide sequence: TGTGCCAGCACCCTAATGGGGGGTGGCACAGATACGCAGTATTTT.

Written as DNA, the CDR3 is TGTGCCAGCAGCTTTCGCGTCGGGGGGAGCACAGATACGCAGTATTTT. Amino acid sequence: CASSFRVGGSTDTQYF. The J gene is TRBJ2-3, the V gene TRBV5-6, with 7 nucleotides matching TRBD2. CDR3 length equals 16 residues. CDR1 is SGHDT, CDR2 YYEEEE, per germline. The J segment lost 0 bases and the V segment lost 2 bases, leaving 6 bases of the junction unmatched.

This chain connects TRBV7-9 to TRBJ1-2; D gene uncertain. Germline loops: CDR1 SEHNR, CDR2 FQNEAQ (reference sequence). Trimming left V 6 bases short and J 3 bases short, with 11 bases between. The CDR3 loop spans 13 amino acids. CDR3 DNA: TGTGCCAGCAGTCCAAACTTAGACTATGGCTACACCTTC. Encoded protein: CASSPNLDYGYTF.

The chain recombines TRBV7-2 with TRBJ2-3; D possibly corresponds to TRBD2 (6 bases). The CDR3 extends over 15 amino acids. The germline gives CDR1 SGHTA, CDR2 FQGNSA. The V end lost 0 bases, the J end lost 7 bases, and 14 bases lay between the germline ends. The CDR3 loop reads CASSLAASGGNTQYF. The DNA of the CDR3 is TGTGCCAGCAGCTTAGCTGCCAGCGGCGGGAATACGCAGTATTTT.

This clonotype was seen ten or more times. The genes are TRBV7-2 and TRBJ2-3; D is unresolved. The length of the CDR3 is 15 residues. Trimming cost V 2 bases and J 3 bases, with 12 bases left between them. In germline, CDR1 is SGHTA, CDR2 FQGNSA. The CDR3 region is CASSLRRVSTDTQYF. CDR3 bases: TGTGCCAGCAGCTTAAGAAGGGTTTCGACAGATACGCAGTATTTT. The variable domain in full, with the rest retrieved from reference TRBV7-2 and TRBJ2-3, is GAGVSQSPSNKVTEKGKDVELRCDPISGHTALYWYRQSLGQGLEFLIYFQGNSAPDKSGLPSDRFSAERTGGSVSTLTIQRTQQEDSAVYLCASSLRRVSTDTQYFGPGTRLTVL.

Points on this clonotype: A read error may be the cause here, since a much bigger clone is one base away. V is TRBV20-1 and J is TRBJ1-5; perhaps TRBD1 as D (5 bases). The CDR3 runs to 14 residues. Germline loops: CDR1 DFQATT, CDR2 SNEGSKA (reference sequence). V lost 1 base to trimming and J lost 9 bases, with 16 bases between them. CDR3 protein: CSARARGPPPPQHF. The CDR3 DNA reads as TGCAGTGCTAGAGCCCGGGGACCACCGCCGCCCCAGCATTTT.

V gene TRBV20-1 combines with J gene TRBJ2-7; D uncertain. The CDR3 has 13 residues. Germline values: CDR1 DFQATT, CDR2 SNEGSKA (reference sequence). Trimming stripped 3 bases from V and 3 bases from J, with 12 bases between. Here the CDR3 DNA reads TGCAGTGCTAGGGCCCCGGAATTCTACGAGCAGTACGTC. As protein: CSARAPEFYEQYV.

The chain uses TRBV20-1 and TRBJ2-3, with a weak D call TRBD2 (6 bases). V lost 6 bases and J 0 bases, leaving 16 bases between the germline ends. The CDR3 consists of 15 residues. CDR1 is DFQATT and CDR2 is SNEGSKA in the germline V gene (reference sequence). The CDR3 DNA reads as TGCAGTGCCCCCCTACTAGCTCTTAGCACAGATACGCAGTATTTT. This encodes CSAPLLALSTDTQYF.

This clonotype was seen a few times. The CDR3 nucleotides are TGTGCCAGCAGCCGATCAGCGGGGGCTAACTCCTACAATGAGCAGTTCTTC. This gives the protein CASSRSAGANSYNEQFF. The V and J genes are TRBV3-1 and TRBJ2-1, with TRBD2 matching 8 bases. CDR3 size: 17 residues. CDR1 and CDR2 (germline): LGHDT, YNNKEL (reference sequence). Germline trimming cut 4 bases from V and 0 bases from J; bases unmatched to any gene: 8.

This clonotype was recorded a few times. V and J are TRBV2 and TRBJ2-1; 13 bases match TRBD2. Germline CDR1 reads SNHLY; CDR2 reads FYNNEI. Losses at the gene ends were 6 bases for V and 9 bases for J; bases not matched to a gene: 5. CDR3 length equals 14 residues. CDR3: CASSGTSGAPEQFF. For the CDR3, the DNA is TGTGCCAGCAGCGGGACTAGCGGGGCTCCTGAGCAGTTCTTC.

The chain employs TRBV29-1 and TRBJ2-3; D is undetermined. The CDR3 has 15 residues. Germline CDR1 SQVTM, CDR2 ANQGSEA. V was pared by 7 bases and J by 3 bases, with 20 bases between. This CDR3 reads CSAPGGPWGTDTQYF. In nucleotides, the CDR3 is TGCAGCGCCCCTGGTGGTCCCTGGGGTACAGATACGCAGTATTTT.

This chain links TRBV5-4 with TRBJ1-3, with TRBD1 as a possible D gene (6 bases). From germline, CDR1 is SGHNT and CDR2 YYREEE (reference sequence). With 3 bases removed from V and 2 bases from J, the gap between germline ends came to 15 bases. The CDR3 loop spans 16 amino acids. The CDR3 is CASSSIGGQTGNTIYF. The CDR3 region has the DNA TGTGCCAGCAGCTCCATTGGGGGCCAAACTGGAAACACCATATATTTT.

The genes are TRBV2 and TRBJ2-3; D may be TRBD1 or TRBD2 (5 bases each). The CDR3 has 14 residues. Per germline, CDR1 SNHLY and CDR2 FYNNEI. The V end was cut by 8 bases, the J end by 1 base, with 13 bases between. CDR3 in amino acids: CASQELGGTDTQYF. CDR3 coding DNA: TGTGCCAGCCAAGAACTAGGGGGCACAGATACGCAGTATTTT.

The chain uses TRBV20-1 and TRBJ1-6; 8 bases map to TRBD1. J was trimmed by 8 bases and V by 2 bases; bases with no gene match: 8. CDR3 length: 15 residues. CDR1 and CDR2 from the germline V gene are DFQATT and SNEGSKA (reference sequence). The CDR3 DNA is TGCAGTGCTAGAAACACCGGGACAGGTCATTCACCCCTCCACTTT. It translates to CSARNTGTGHSPLHF.

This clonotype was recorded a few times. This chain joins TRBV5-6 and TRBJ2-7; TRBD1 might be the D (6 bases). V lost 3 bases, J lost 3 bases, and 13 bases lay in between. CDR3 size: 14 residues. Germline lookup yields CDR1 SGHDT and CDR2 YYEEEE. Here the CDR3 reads CASSWGGRGYEQYV. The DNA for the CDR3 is TGTGCCAGCAGCTGGGGTGGCAGGGGCTACGAGCAGTACGTC.

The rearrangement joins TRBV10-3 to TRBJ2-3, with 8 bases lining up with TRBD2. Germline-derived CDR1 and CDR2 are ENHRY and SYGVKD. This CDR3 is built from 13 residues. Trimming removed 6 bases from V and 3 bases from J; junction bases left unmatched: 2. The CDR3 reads CAISGRETDTQYF. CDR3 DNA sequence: TGTGCCATCAGCGGGAGGGAAACAGATACGCAGTATTTT.

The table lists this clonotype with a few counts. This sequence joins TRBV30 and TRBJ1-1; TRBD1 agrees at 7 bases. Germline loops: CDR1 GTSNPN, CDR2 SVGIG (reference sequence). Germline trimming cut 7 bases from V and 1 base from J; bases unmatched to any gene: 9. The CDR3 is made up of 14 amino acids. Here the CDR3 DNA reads TGTGCCTCGATACCTTCAGGGGGGAACACTGAAGCTTTCTTT. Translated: CASIPSGGNTEAFF.